This TCR beta chain derives from a study of blood T cell repertoires in COVID-19. Background on the study: The samples span acute and convalescent COVID-19 from the United States, Italy and Spain.

How the authors handled the data: Reference gene primer amplification gave estimated nucleated cell counts. Data came from immunoSEQ multiplex PCR; TCRdb stores just in-frame clones and leaves some out. That table supplies the V and J calls and clone size; D and trimming were determined from the DNA. This table has hundreds of thousands of clones, about 80% appearing once. The V end was cut by 6 bases, the J end by 0 bases, with 11 bases between. The CDR3 totals 14 residues. Germline V gives CDR1 SNHLY, CDR2 FYNNEI. The source of this sequence is a woman between 50 and 59 years old who had recovered from COVID-19. Material for sequencing was peripheral blood. V usage is TRBV2 and J usage is TRBJ1-1; D is possibly TRBD1 (6 bases). For the CDR3, the DNA is TGTGCCAGCAGGACAGGCTCCATGAACACTGAAGCTTTCTTT. Its translation: CASRTGSMNTEAFF.